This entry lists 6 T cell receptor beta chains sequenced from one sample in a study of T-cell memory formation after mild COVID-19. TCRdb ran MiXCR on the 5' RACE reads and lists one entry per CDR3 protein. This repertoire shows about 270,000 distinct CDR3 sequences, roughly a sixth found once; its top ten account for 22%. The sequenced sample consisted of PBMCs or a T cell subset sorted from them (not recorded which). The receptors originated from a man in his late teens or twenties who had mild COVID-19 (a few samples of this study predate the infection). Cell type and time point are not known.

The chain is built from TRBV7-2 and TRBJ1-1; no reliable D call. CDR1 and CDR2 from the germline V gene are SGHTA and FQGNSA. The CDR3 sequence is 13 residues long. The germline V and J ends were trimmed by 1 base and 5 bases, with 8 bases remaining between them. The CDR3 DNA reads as TGTGCCAGCAGCTTAGGACCAAGGACTGAAGCTTTCTTT. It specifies CASSLGPRTEAFF.

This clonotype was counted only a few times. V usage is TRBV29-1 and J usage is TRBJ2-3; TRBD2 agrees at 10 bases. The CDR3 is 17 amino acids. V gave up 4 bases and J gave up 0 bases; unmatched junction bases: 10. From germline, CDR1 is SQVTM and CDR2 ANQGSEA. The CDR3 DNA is TGCAGCGTTGTGACGATAGCGGGGGGAACTAGCACAGATACGCAGTATTTT. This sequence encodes CSVVTIAGGTSTDTQYF.

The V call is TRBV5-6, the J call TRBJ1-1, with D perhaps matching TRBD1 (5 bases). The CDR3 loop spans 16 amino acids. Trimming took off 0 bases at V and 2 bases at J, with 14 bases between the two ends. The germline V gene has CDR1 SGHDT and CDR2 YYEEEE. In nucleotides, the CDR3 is TGTGCCAGCAGCTTGGGATACGGGGCCCAAAACACTGAAGCTTTCTTT. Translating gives CASSLGYGAQNTEAFF.

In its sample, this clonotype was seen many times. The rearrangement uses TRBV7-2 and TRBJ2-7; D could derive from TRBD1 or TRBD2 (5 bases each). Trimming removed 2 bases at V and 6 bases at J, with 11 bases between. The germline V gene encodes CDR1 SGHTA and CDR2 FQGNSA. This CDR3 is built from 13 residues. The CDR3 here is CASSLRRGGEQYV. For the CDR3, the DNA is TGTGCCAGCAGCTTACGTCGTGGGGGCGAGCAGTACGTC.

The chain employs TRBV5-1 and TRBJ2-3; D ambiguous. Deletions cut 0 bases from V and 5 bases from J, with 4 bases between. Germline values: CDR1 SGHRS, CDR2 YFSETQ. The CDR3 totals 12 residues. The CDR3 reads CASSLGEDTQYF. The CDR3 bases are TGCGCCAGCAGCTTGGGAGAAGATACGCAGTATTTT.

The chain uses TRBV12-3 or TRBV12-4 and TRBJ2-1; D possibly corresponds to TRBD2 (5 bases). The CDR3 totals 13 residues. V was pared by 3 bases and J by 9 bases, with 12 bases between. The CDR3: CASSFETKGEQFF. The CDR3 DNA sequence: TGTGCCAGCAGTTTCGAGACTAAGGGTGAGCAGTTCTTC.